Listed here are 30 T cell receptor beta chains from one sample, sequenced in a study of human T cells and chemical hapten exposure listed by TCRdb under 2021. Libraries were prepared through RACE. The sequencing machine was a NextSeq 500. The public reads were reprocessed in TCRdb via fastp at Q25 and MiXCR, keeping in-frame beta chains. Rows are unified per CDR3 protein, each entry keeping the most common DNA and genes. Counted in this sample were around 110,000 distinct CDR3 sequences; over 9% of them appeared once. Together, the top ten hold around 2.4% of the sample. The time point label on this specimen signifies: patch test 3, about 24 weeks after DPC sensitization. The intended sense of this specimen's treatment or condition label: therapeutic diphenylcyclopropenone sensitization with weekly scalp DPC. The specimen was whole blood, collected in connection with sensitization to the hapten diphenylcyclopropenone (DPC). Source of these receptors: a woman aged 45-60 years with alopecia areata. Some clones in this sample may be carry-over from other donors' samples.

This clonotype has only a few counts. The chain employs TRBV7-2 and TRBJ2-1, with D perhaps TRBD2 (5 bases). CDR1 and CDR2 (germline): SGHTA, FQGNSA. The CDR3 has 15 residues. Trimming pared 3 bases from V and 0 bases from J, leaving 9 bases between. CDR3 DNA: TGTGCCAGCAGCTTCCGAGGGAACTCCTACAATGAGCAGTTCTTC. This sequence encodes CASSFRGNSYNEQFF. Using reference TRBV7-2 and TRBJ2-1 for the parts outside the CDR3, the full variable domain is GAGVSQSPSNKVTEKGKDVELRCDPISGHTALYWYRQSLGQGLEFLIYFQGNSAPDKSGLPSDRFSAERTGGSVSTLTIQRTQQEDSAVYLCASSFRGNSYNEQFFGPGTRLTVL.

This chain links TRBV29-1 with TRBJ2-5; D gene unclear. From germline, CDR1 is SQVTM and CDR2 ANQGSEA. V shed 2 bases and J shed 7 bases, with 11 bases lying between them. The CDR3 has 12 residues. The CDR3 sequence is CSVEPLEATQYF. CDR3 DNA sequence: TGCAGCGTTGAACCGCTTGAAGCGACCCAGTACTTC.

This clonotype has only a few counts. V and J are TRBV5-1 and TRBJ2-3; D is uncertain. This CDR3 contains 16 residues. With 0 bases removed from V and 0 bases from J, the gap between germline ends came to 11 bases. Germline V gives CDR1 SGHRS, CDR2 YFSETQ. CDR3 residues: CASSLEHSRSTDTQYF. CDR3 nucleotides: TGCGCCAGCAGCTTGGAGCACAGCCGAAGCACAGATACGCAGTATTTT.

This clonotype was seen more than once but under ten times. The chain has TRBV7-9 and TRBJ2-3, with unresolved D. V dropped 7 bases and J dropped 4 bases, with 15 bases sitting between them. Per germline, CDR1 SEHNR and CDR2 FQNEAQ (reference sequence). CDR3 length: 14 amino acids. The DNA for the CDR3 is TGTGCCAGCACCCCGAGTTCGGCAGCAGATACGCAGTATTTT. Translation: CASTPSSAADTQYF.

In DNA, the CDR3 is TGTGCCAGCAGAACTAGCGGGGGAGGTAGGAATGAGCAGTTCTTC. It specifies CASRTSGGGRNEQFF. The gene calls are TRBV7-2 and TRBJ2-1; TRBD2 matches at 11 bases. The CDR3 runs to 15 residues. Germline assignment: CDR1 SGHTA and CDR2 FQGNSA. V dropped 6 bases and J dropped 7; count of bases not matched to a gene: 8. The full variable domain, its missing parts supplied by reference TRBV7-2 and TRBJ2-1, is GAGVSQSPSNKVTEKGKDVELRCDPISGHTALYWYRQSLGQGLEFLIYFQGNSAPDKSGLPSDRFSAERTGGSVSTLTIQRTQQEDSAVYLCASRTSGGGRNEQFFGPGTRLTVL.

The rearrangement links TRBV24-1 to TRBJ2-5; a possible D gene is TRBD1 (5 bases). The CDR3 length is 13 residues. Germline-derived CDR1 and CDR2 are KGHDR and SFDVKD. Between the trimmed V and J ends, which lost 8 bases and 5 bases, there was a span of 14 bases. The CDR3 DNA is TGTGCCACCACCCCGCTCTCAGGGGAGACCCAGTACTTC. It is translated as CATTPLSGETQYF.

The rearrangement joins TRBV9 to TRBJ1-3; 9 positions match TRBD1. Germline V gene data show CDR1 as SGDLS and CDR2 as YYNGEE. The CDR3 extends over 16 amino acids. V was clipped by 0 bases and J by 1 base; unmatched bases: 2. The CDR3 sequence: CASSVGDRVSGNTIYF. As DNA, the CDR3 is TGTGCCAGCAGCGTAGGGGACAGGGTATCTGGAAACACCATATATTTT.

Many counts were recorded for this clonotype. The chain couples TRBV6-2 or TRBV6-3 to TRBJ2-7; D is uncertain. The length of the CDR3 is 12 residues. The V and J ends lost 10 bases and 2 bases respectively, with 12 bases between them. Per the germline V gene, CDR1 is MNHEY and CDR2 is SVGEGT. The CDR3 region has the DNA TGTGCCACCCTCGGGTCGACCTACGAGCAGTACTTC. This encodes CATLGSTYEQYF.

This sequence joins TRBV28 and TRBJ2-7; D may match TRBD1 or TRBD2 (6 bases each). The CDR3 is made up of 14 amino acids. V was cut by 2 bases and J by 3 bases, with 11 bases left in between. Germline V lookup: CDR1 MDHEN, CDR2 SYDVKM. In nucleotides, the CDR3 is TGTGCCAGCAGTTTACAGGGGAGGAACTACGAGCAGTACTTC. Its protein product is CASSLQGRNYEQYF.

This clonotype was seen at least ten times. The chain recombines TRBV20-1 with TRBJ1-4, with D maybe TRBD1 (6 bases). Trimming removed 3 bases at V and 2 bases at J, with 16 bases between. Germline values: CDR1 DFQATT, CDR2 SNEGSKA (reference sequence). The CDR3 is made up of 16 amino acids. CDR3 sequence (DNA): TGCAGTGCTAGCCGTACGGGGGGCTATACTAATGAAAAACTGTTTTTT. It is translated as CSASRTGGYTNEKLFF.

The J gene is TRBJ1-1, the V gene TRBV4-2; TRBD1 is a possible D gene (5 bases). With 3 bases removed from V and 8 bases from J, the gap between germline ends came to 13 bases. Germline values: CDR1 LGHNA, CDR2 YNFKEQ. The CDR3 runs 13 residues. The CDR3 loop reads CASSQGGRNEAFF. In DNA, the CDR3 is TGTGCCAGCAGCCAGGGGGGAAGAAACGAAGCTTTCTTT.

The V gene is TRBV20-1, the J gene TRBJ2-1; TRBD2 matches at 8 bases. The CDR3 is made up of 14 amino acids. CDR1 is DFQATT and CDR2 is SNEGSKA in the germline V gene (reference sequence). The V gene end was trimmed by 7 bases and the J gene end by 2 bases; junction bases not matched to a gene: 7. The CDR3 DNA is TGCAGTGGACAGCGGGGGCCAACCTACAATGAGCAGTTCTTC. It codes for CSGQRGPTYNEQFF.

The rearrangement uses TRBV6-5 and TRBJ1-1; D gene ambiguous. CDR1 MNHEY and CDR2 SVGAGI come from the germline V gene. The CDR3 runs 17 residues. The ends were cut back, 3 bases at V and 0 bases at J, with 17 bases in the middle. The CDR3: CASSYRAVGKVNTEAFF. In DNA form, the CDR3 reads TGTGCCAGCAGTTATCGAGCCGTTGGAAAAGTGAACACTGAAGCTTTCTTT.

This chain connects TRBV7-2 to TRBJ2-3, with D perhaps matching TRBD2 (5 bases). Trimming cost V 0 bases and J 5 bases, with 12 bases left between them. This CDR3 spans 15 amino acids. In germline, CDR1 is SGHTA, CDR2 FQGNSA. The DNA of the CDR3 is TGTGCCAGCAGCTTAGCGCTAATGGGAGTAGATACGCAGTATTTT. This codes for CASSLALMGVDTQYF.

This clonotype was seen repeatedly, ten times or more. The chain employs TRBV20-1 and TRBJ2-6; TRBD1 aligns across 9 bases. Trimming cost V 6 bases and J 0 bases; bases outside gene matches: 6. Germline-derived CDR1 and CDR2 are DFQATT and SNEGSKA (reference sequence). This CDR3 has 16 amino acids. The CDR3 DNA reads as TGCAGTGCGGTCGGGACAGGGCTCTCTGGGGCCAACGTCCTGACTTTC. As protein: CSAVGTGLSGANVLTF.

The gene calls are TRBV20-1 and TRBJ2-3; 12 bases are a match to TRBD2. After removal of 6 bases from V and 9 bases from J, the junction contained 10 bases not matched to a gene. Germline values: CDR1 DFQATT, CDR2 SNEGSKA (reference sequence). The CDR3 loop spans 14 amino acids. The CDR3 sequence is CSAPTGTSGPTQYF. CDR3 nucleotides: TGCAGTGCCCCAACCGGGACTAGCGGGCCCACGCAGTATTTT.

The chain combines TRBV3-1 with TRBJ1-1; D is unresolved. The length of the CDR3 is 11 residues. Germline loops: CDR1 LGHDT, CDR2 YNNKEL (reference sequence). V lost 2 bases to trimming and J lost 10 bases, with 8 bases between them. This CDR3 is CASSQHGPAFF. The CDR3 DNA reads TGTGCCAGCAGCCAACACGGGCCAGCTTTCTTT.

This clonotype showed up just a few times. The genes are TRBV29-1 and TRBJ1-2; 7 nucleotides agree with TRBD1. CDR1 is SQVTM, CDR2 ANQGSEA, per germline. The CDR3 runs 12 residues. After removal of 7 bases from V and 3 bases from J, the junction contained 5 bases not matched to a gene. The CDR3 spells CSARDRYYGYTF. The CDR3 region has the DNA TGCAGCGCCAGGGACAGATACTATGGCTACACCTTC.

The chain uses TRBV2 and TRBJ1-1, with 9 bases identical to TRBD1. Per the germline V gene, CDR1 is SNHLY and CDR2 is FYNNEI. The CDR3 extends over 13 amino acids. With 9 bases clipped from V and 9 bases from J, the junction kept 11 bases outside the gene matches. The CDR3 DNA reads TGTGCCAGTTCCCGGGACAGGGAACGGCAAGCTTTCTTT. Translating gives CASSRDRERQAFF.

This clonotype was seen at least ten times. V gene TRBV29-1 combines with J gene TRBJ2-7; 7 positions match TRBD1. Germline lookup yields CDR1 SQVTM and CDR2 ANQGSEA. There are 10 residues in the CDR3. With 7 bases clipped from V and 7 bases from J, the junction kept 4 bases outside the gene matches. The DNA of the CDR3 is TGCAGCGGGACAGGTGGGGAGCAGTACTTC. Translated: CSGTGGEQYF.

The sample holds a few counts of this clonotype. The genes are TRBV2 and TRBJ1-1; D ambiguous. Trimming took off 3 bases at V and 1 base at J, with 12 bases between the two ends. Germline CDR1 reads SNHLY; CDR2 reads FYNNEI. The CDR3 consists of 15 residues. Written as DNA, the CDR3 is TGTGCCAGCAGTGATTCGAGCTTCTGGAACACTGAAGCTTTCTTT. This codes for CASSDSSFWNTEAFF.

This clonotype was picked up a small number of times. The V and J genes are TRBV29-1 and TRBJ2-3, with D possibly called TRBD1 or TRBD2 (5 bases each). CDR3 length: 14 residues. V lost 5 bases and J 2 bases, leaving 14 bases between the germline ends. Germline-derived CDR1 and CDR2 are SQVTM and ANQGSEA. This CDR3 reads CSVNGGSVTDTQYF. DNA for the CDR3: TGCAGCGTTAATGGGGGTTCAGTCACAGATACGCAGTATTTT.

The chain carries TRBV5-1 and TRBJ2-1; possible D gene TRBD2, 6 bases. CDR1 is SGHRS, CDR2 YFSETQ, per germline. Trimming stripped 0 bases from V and 4 bases from J, with 11 bases between. The CDR3 totals 15 residues. CDR3 amino acids: CASSLDAGNYNEQFF. In DNA form, the CDR3 reads TGCGCCAGCAGCTTGGATGCGGGAAATTACAATGAGCAGTTCTTC.

This clonotype was counted between two and nine times. The DNA for the CDR3 is TGTGCCAGCAGTTACTCGAATAGCAATCAGCCCCAGCATTTT. Residues: CASSYSNSNQPQHF. V usage is TRBV6-2 or TRBV6-3 and J usage is TRBJ1-5; no firm D call. The CDR3 runs to 14 residues. Germline assignment: CDR1 MNHEY and CDR2 SVGEGT. V was cut by 0 bases and J by 0 bases, with 3 bases left in between.

J is TRBJ2-3 and V is TRBV27; D is uncertain. CDR1 MNHEY and CDR2 SMNVEV come from the germline V gene (reference sequence). The CDR3 contains 12 residues. V shed 7 bases and J shed 7 bases, with 12 bases lying between them. The CDR3 region is CASKSAGNTQYF. The CDR3 bases are TGTGCCAGCAAATCGGCAGGAAATACGCAGTATTTT.

The chain employs TRBV9 and TRBJ2-3; 8 nucleotides line up with TRBD1. J gave up 4 bases and V 4 bases, and 5 bases lay outside the gene matches. The CDR3 loop spans 14 amino acids. Germline CDR1 reads SGDLS; CDR2 reads YYNGEE. The CDR3 sequence is CASSTGQGADTQYF. The CDR3 coding sequence is TGTGCCAGCAGCACTGGACAGGGAGCAGATACGCAGTATTTT.

This clonotype has a handful of counts. The chain employs TRBV6-1 and TRBJ2-7, with 7 bases that match TRBD1. Germline CDR1 MNHNS, CDR2 SASEGT. CDR3 length equals 16 residues. Losses at the gene ends were 0 bases for V and 4 bases for J; bases not matched to a gene: 9. The CDR3 bases are TGTGCCAGCAGTGAAGCCCTGGACAGGATCCGTTACGAGCAGTACTTC. It codes for CASSEALDRIRYEQYF.

This clonotype came up many times. V is TRBV28 and J is TRBJ2-7, with a tentative D call TRBD1 (5 bases). V shed 5 bases and J shed 12 bases, with 23 bases lying between them. The CDR3 spans 14 residues. CDR1 MDHEN and CDR2 SYDVKM come from the germline V gene. The CDR3 here is CASSPDSRPFGRYF. In DNA, the CDR3 is TGTGCCAGCAGTCCAGACAGCCGCCCGTTCGGTAGGTACTTC. Full variable domain (outside the CDR3, taken from reference TRBV28 and TRBJ2-7): DVKVTQSSRYLVKRTGEKVFLECVQDMDHENMFWYRQDPGLGLRLIYFSYDVKMKEKGDIPEGYSVSREKKERFSLILESASTNQTSMYLCASSPDSRPFGRYFGPGTRLTVT.

The table lists this clonotype with a few counts. The V and J genes are TRBV5-1 and TRBJ2-5, with D possibly being TRBD1 (6 bases). CDR1 is SGHRS and CDR2 is YFSETQ in the germline V gene. The CDR3 spans 13 residues. The V gene lost 3 bases and the J gene lost 5 bases, with 11 bases spanning the gap. In DNA, the CDR3 is TGCGCCAGCAGCTGGCAGGGGAGCGAGACCCAGTACTTC. Residues: CASSWQGSETQYF.

The chain combines TRBV4-1 with TRBJ1-3; D is perhaps TRBD1 (5 bases). V was cut by 6 bases and J by 0 bases, with 15 bases left in between. Germline V CDR1 and CDR2: MGHRA, YSYEKL. The CDR3 length is 16 residues. The CDR3 here is CASRLVGGGSGNTIYF. The CDR3, as DNA: TGCGCCAGCAGACTTGTCGGGGGTGGCTCTGGAAACACCATATATTTT.